The entry below describes one TCR beta chain. The antigen remains undetermined. TCRdb re-derived calls from the reads in MiXCR, one entry per CDR3 protein. The repertoire holds fewer than 950,000 distinct CDR3 sequences, approximately 29% seen once, with 9.5% to 15% in the top ten. The CDR3 runs to 12 residues. The germline V gene has CDR1 DFQATT and CDR2 SNEGSKA (reference sequence). The V gene lost 3 bases and the J gene lost 7 bases, with 9 bases spanning the gap. This record belongs to a study of T cell repertoires in cytomegalovirus infection. In the study overall: In the study, CMV epitopes included recently identified HLA-C-restricted and well-studied HLA-B-restricted ones.

Overall study findings and caveats: Summed frequency of public TCR beta families distinguished CMV carriers with the relevant HLA. What dominated the ex vivo response were HLA-C-restricted CMV-specific TCR beta clonotypes.

The genes are TRBV20-1 and TRBJ1-4, with D perhaps TRBD1 (5 bases). Source: cultured CD8+ T cells from PBMCs, taken from culture after CMV antigen stimulation. The source is a human donor in good health (CMV status not recorded). Some clones in this sample may be carry-over from other donors' samples. CDR3 sequence reads: CSASPGSEKLFF. The CDR3 DNA is TGCAGTGCTAGCCCAGGGAGTGAAAAACTGTTTTTT.